Here is one TCR beta chain with its context. Its antigen remains unknown. This sample stems from a study of Ad26.COV2.S vaccination and SARS-CoV-2 variants. Regarding the study as a whole: The TCR breadth and depth analyses may have understated or missed part of the total T cell responses.

Germline V gene lookup returns CDR1 SEHNR and CDR2 FQNEAQ (reference sequence). J lost 4 bases, V lost 4 bases, and 10 bases had no gene match. The CDR3 is 15 amino acids. Sequenced by immunoSEQ multiplex PCR; TCRdb stores in-frame clones only, minus some. The sample gives more than 400,000 clones, roughly 90% of which show up once; about 1.7% is in the top ten. The treatment: around 19 received Ad26.COV2.S at low or high dose, single or two shots; several received placebo; per-sample allocation not given. Each sample was drawn 63 days after the first injection (of vaccine or placebo). Boston hosted the donor, who was an adult aged 18-55 years. An Ad26 vector expressing Wuhan-strain SARS-CoV-2 spike constituted the vaccine.

The input for sequencing was peripheral blood, taken in a trial of Ad26.COV2.S vaccine versus placebo. The J gene is TRBJ2-7, the V gene TRBV7-9; 7 bases are shared with TRBD1. This receptor was identified in a person aged 18-60 years who received the Ad26.COV2.S COVID-19 vaccine or a placebo. In DNA form, the CDR3 reads TGTGCCAGCAGCTCACAGGGGCTCCTGAGATACGAGCAGTACTTC. It yields the protein CASSSQGLLRYEQYF.